This TCR beta chain emerged from a study of blood T cell repertoires in COVID-19. As for the study in general: From the United States, Italy and Spain came samples of acute and convalescent COVID-19. The cDNA or gDNA used as material had been derived from T cells, B-cell-depleted T cells, or PBMCs.

As handled by the study authors: Reference gene primer amplification in the assay estimated nucleated cell counts. This table comes from immunoSEQ multiplex PCR, and its TCRdb copy is limited to in-frame clones, with some not included. V and J calls plus clone size are reproduced from that table; the DNA served to infer D and trimming. The table includes about 210,000 clones, roughly 75% detected once. Trimming took off 1 base at V and 1 base at J, with 11 bases between the two ends. From germline, CDR1 is LGHDT and CDR2 YNNKEL (reference sequence). The CDR3 loop spans 16 amino acids. This clonotype was obtained from a woman in her 70s with acute or convalescent COVID-19. V gene TRBV3-1 (or the pseudogene TRBV3-2) combines with J gene TRBJ1-3, with a weak D call TRBD1 (6 bases). The sequenced sample consisted of peripheral blood. Written as DNA, the CDR3 is TGTGCCAGCAGCCAAGGAGCAGGGGTATCTGGAAACACCATATATTTT. It yields the protein CASSQGAGVSGNTIYF.